These 14 T cell receptor beta chains originate from one sample sequenced in a study of control samples from healthy donors and cancer patients. Clones were read by immunoSEQ multiplex PCR, and TCRdb kept only the in-frame ones, dropping some. The sample holds 160,000 or so clones, 93% seen once. The specimen was blood. The receptors shown here come from a middle-aged man in good health.

This sequence joins TRBV11-3 and TRBJ2-5; tentatively, D is TRBD1 or TRBD2 (5 bases each). The V and J ends lost 5 bases and 5 bases respectively, with 15 bases between them. This CDR3 comprises 14 residues. Germline assignment: CDR1 SGHNT and CDR2 YENEEA. Here the CDR3 DNA reads TGTGCCAGCAGCCTGGGACCCAAAGGGGAGACCCAGTACTTC. Translation: CASSLGPKGETQYF.

V gene TRBV27 combines with J gene TRBJ1-5; D is undetermined. The CDR3 runs to 15 residues. V lost 7 bases, J lost 2 bases, and 15 bases lay in between. Germline values: CDR1 MNHEY, CDR2 SMNVEV (reference sequence). The CDR3 region is CASMRLLAGNQPQHF. CDR3 sequence (DNA): TGTGCCAGCATGAGACTGCTAGCGGGCAATCAGCCCCAGCATTTT.

The chain links TRBV27 to TRBJ2-1, with 8 bases matching TRBD2. Losses at the gene ends were 6 bases for V and 3 bases for J; bases not matched to a gene: 16. Germline CDR1 MNHEY, CDR2 SMNVEV (reference sequence). CDR3 size: 18 residues. CDR3 nucleotides: TGTGCCAGCAGACAACTAGCGGACACTAGATCCCGCTACAATGAGCAGTTCTTC. Amino acids: CASRQLADTRSRYNEQFF.

This clone was counted only a few times. The chain is built from TRBV19 and TRBJ2-1, with 9 positions matching TRBD2. The length of the CDR3 is 14 residues. Germline V CDR1 and CDR2: LNHDA, SQIVND (reference sequence). J lost 9 bases, V lost 6 bases, and 9 bases had no gene match. CDR3 nucleotides: TGTGCCAGTAGGCGGGGGGGAGAGAGGAGTGAGCAGTTCTTC. It specifies CASRRGGERSEQFF.

The chain uses TRBV7-9 and TRBJ1-1; tentatively, D is TRBD1 (6 bases). Per germline, CDR1 SEHNR and CDR2 FQNEAQ (reference sequence). The ends were cut back, 1 base at V and 1 base at J, with 13 bases in the middle. The CDR3 length is 16 residues. The CDR3 sequence: CASSLDMRGSNTEAFF. The CDR3 nucleotides read TGTGCCAGCAGCTTAGACATGAGGGGGTCGAACACTGAAGCTTTCTTT.

The CDR3 DNA sequence: TGTGCCACCCAACCCCACACAGAAGAAGAGACCCAGTACTTC. This sequence encodes CATQPHTEEETQYF. This sequence joins TRBV10-3 and TRBJ2-5; D not resolved. V dropped 10 bases and J dropped 3 bases, with 18 bases sitting between them. From germline, CDR1 is ENHRY and CDR2 SYGVKD. This CDR3 region has 14 residues.

The chain couples TRBV7-9 to TRBJ1-4, with 9 bases lining up with TRBD1. V was clipped by 3 bases and J by 4 bases; unmatched bases: 3. Germline CDR1 and CDR2: SEHNR and FQNEAQ (reference sequence). The CDR3 covers 15 residues. CDR3 nucleotides: TGTGCCAGCAGCTTGGCGGGACAGGGTAATGAAAAACTGTTTTTT. Amino acid sequence: CASSLAGQGNEKLFF. Drawing the rest from reference TRBV7-9 and TRBJ1-4, the complete variable domain is DTGVSQNPRHKITKRGQNVTFRCDPISEHNRLYWYRQTLGQGPEFLTYFQNEAQLEKSRLLSDRFSAERPKGSFSTLEIQRTEQGDSAMYLCASSLAGQGNEKLFFGSGTQLSVL.

V and J are TRBV6-1 and TRBJ2-5; 8 bases align to TRBD1. V lost 1 base, J lost 3 bases, and 4 bases stayed unmatched. CDR3 length: 15 residues. The germline gives CDR1 MNHNS, CDR2 SASEGT. This chain's CDR3 is CASSEGGTGKETQYF. CDR3 DNA sequence: TGTGCCAGCAGTGAAGGGGGGACAGGAAAAGAGACCCAGTACTTC.

The V and J genes are TRBV7-3 and TRBJ2-1, with 10 nucleotides matching TRBD1. Looked up from germline, CDR1 is SGHTA and CDR2 is FQGTGA. The V and J ends lost 5 bases and 9 bases, in that order; junction bases with no gene match: 7. This CDR3 has 14 amino acids. CDR3 nucleotides: TGTGCCAGCAGCCCACAGACAGGGGGCAGTGAGCAGTTCTTC. This translates into CASSPQTGGSEQFF.

The V gene is TRBV3-1 (or the pseudogene TRBV3-2), the J gene TRBJ2-1; D may be TRBD1 (7 bases). Germline CDR1 reads LGHDT; CDR2 reads YNNKEL (reference sequence). The CDR3 consists of 16 residues. Trimming took off 4 bases at V and 0 bases at J, with 13 bases between the two ends. CDR3: CASSPGGGGSYNEQFF. CDR3 DNA sequence: TGTGCCAGCAGCCCAGGGGGAGGAGGCTCCTACAATGAGCAGTTCTTC.

This clone was recorded only once. The chain has TRBV2 and TRBJ1-2; 7 bases match TRBD1. The CDR3 totals 12 residues. V trimming: 6 bases; J trimming: 8 bases; junction bases outside the gene matches: 6. Germline CDR1 reads SNHLY; CDR2 reads FYNNEI. For the CDR3, the DNA is TGTGCCAGCAGCGAGGGGGCAAGGGGCTACACCTTC. Encoded protein: CASSEGARGYTF.

The chain combines TRBV10-2 with TRBJ2-5; 8 bases match TRBD1. The CDR3 loop spans 14 amino acids. After removal of 6 bases from V and 2 bases from J, the junction contained 5 bases not matched to a gene. Germline loops: CDR1 WSHSY, CDR2 SAAADI. The chain's CDR3 is CASRAGGPQETQYF. The CDR3 DNA reads TGCGCCAGCAGGGCAGGGGGCCCTCAAGAGACCCAGTACTTC.

The chain couples TRBV29-1 to TRBJ2-5; 9 bases match TRBD1. The junction had 8 bases not matched to a gene; V was cut back by 6 bases and J by 3 bases. Germline V gene sequence: CDR1 SQVTM, CDR2 ANQGSEA. The length of the CDR3 is 14 residues. In DNA, the CDR3 is TGCAGCGTCCAACAGGGGGCGGTTGAAGAGACCCAGTACTTC. Its protein is CSVQQGAVEETQYF.

The chain is built from TRBV3-1 (or the pseudogene TRBV3-2) and TRBJ1-5; D not resolved. The CDR3 extends over 15 amino acids. Trimming cost V 0 bases and J 7 bases, with 13 bases left between them. The germline V gene has CDR1 LGHDT and CDR2 YNNKEL (reference sequence). CDR3 loop: CASSQDLREGQPQHF. The DNA for the CDR3 is TGTGCCAGCAGCCAAGATCTAAGGGAAGGGCAGCCCCAGCATTTT.